This TCR beta chain was identified during a study of blood T cell repertoires in COVID-19. The protocol was immunoSEQ multiplex PCR, while the TCRdb copy is restricted to in-frame clones and leaves out a portion. The profile shows about 85,000 clones, around 90% of them singletons. The sample consisted of peripheral blood. The sequence derives from a man aged 60 to 69 with acute or convalescent COVID-19.

The CDR3 is CASRDFQETQYF. As DNA, the CDR3 is TGTGCCAGCAGGGACTTCCAAGAGACCCAGTACTTC. V usage is TRBV2 and J usage is TRBJ2-5; TRBD2 might be the D (5 bases). The germline CDR1 and CDR2 sequences are SNHLY and FYNNEI. V lost 6 bases, J lost 1 base, and 6 bases lay in between. This CDR3 has 12 residues.